This TCR beta chain was captured by sequencing in a study of identical twins. Only healthy Caucasians were included as donors. This clonotype was detected many times. Its target is not known. TCRdb reprocessed the 5' RACE reads with MiXCR, giving one entry per CDR3 protein. The sample yields 200,000 or so distinct CDR3 sequences, under 10% seen once. Whole-study results and caveats: Fewer insertions marked abundant cord blood beta clonotypes; young adult naive trended weakly, memory not at all. It was possible that invariant MAIT and iNKT cells partly confounded the zero-insertion analyses. An excess of low generation probability was shown by twin-shared out-of-frame alpha sequences.

Trimming left V 8 bases short and J 10 bases short, with 18 bases between. The CDR3 loop spans 13 amino acids. The germline CDR1 and CDR2 sequences are MNHEY and SMNVEV (reference sequence). These data were also filed under a second study, of yellow fever vaccine responses in identical twins.

The V gene is TRBV27, the J gene TRBJ2-1; no clear D gene. The TCR comes from a woman younger than 35 in good health. Sequencing was carried out using memory (CD45RO+) T cells sorted from blood. The CDR3 protein is CASYMDPRREQFF. The CDR3 nucleotides are TGTGCCAGCTATATGGATCCGAGGAGAGAGCAGTTCTTC.